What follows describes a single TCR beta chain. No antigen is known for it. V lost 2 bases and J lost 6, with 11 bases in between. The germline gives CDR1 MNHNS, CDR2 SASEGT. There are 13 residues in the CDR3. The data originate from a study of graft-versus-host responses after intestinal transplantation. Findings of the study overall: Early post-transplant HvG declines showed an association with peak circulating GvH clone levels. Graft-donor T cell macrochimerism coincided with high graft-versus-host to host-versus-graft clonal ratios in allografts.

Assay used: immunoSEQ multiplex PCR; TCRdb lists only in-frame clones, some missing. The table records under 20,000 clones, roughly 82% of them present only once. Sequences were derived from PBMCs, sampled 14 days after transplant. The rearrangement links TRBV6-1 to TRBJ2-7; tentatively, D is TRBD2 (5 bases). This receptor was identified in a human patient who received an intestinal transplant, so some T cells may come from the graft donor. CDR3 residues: CASSEPSGSEQYF. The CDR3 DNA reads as TGTGCCAGCAGTGAACCCAGCGGCTCCGAGCAGTACTTC.